This TCR beta chain was recovered during a study of PD-1 blockade in classical Hodgkin lymphoma. Study in general: Patients had nivolumab dosed at 3 mg/kg, delivered intravenously every 2 weeks.

Documented time point: cycle 4 day 1 (C4D1), after five to seven weeks of nivolumab. Each of the patients experienced relapse following autologous stem cell transplantation, and their brentuximab vedotin exposure differed. This CDR3 is 16 amino acids long. The germline CDR1 and CDR2 sequences are SEHNR and FQNEAQ (reference sequence). Between the trimmed V and J ends, which lost 3 bases and 3 bases, there was a span of 18 bases. Profiled with immunoSEQ multiplex PCR; TCRdb holds only in-frame clones, not every one. The repertoire holds more than 75,000 clones, 85% to 95% seen once, with just under 2% in the top ten.

This TCR derives from a human donor with classical Hodgkin lymphoma. The sample consisted of peripheral blood mononuclear cells (PBMCs), taken before the fourth cycle of nivolumab. J is TRBJ2-7 and V is TRBV7-9; TRBD2 might be the D (7 bases). The CDR3 DNA sequence: TGTGCCAGCAGCTTTTCTAGGGGGGGTGAAATCTACGAGCAGTACTTC. The encoded protein is CASSFSRGGEIYEQYF.